These 8 T cell receptor beta chains originate from one sample sequenced in a study of blood T cell repertoires in COVID-19. The table came from immunoSEQ multiplex PCR; TCRdb's copy has only in-frame clones and leaves some out. The sample carries under 200,000 clones, 89% recorded once. The specimen sequenced was PBMCs or T cells enriched from blood (not recorded which). The receptors shown here come from a young woman who had recovered from COVID-19.

The chain uses TRBV6-5 and TRBJ1-2; D perhaps matches TRBD1 (5 bases). Trimming removed 6 bases from V and 2 bases from J, with 13 bases in between. The germline gives CDR1 MNHEY, CDR2 SVGAGI. This CDR3 has 14 residues. The CDR3 DNA is TGTGCCAGCAGGCCCTCGACAGTAAACTATGGCTACACCTTC. This codes for CASRPSTVNYGYTF.

This clone has more than one count but fewer than ten. The chain joins TRBV4-2 to TRBJ2-7; tentatively, D is TRBD1 (6 bases). The germline V gene encodes CDR1 LGHNA and CDR2 YNFKEQ. The CDR3 is made up of 14 amino acids. Trimming removed 4 bases from V and 0 bases from J, with 10 bases in between. The CDR3 DNA follows: TGTGCCAGCAGCCCTGACAGGTACTCCTACGAGCAGTACTTC. Its protein is CASSPDRYSYEQYF.

As concerns this clone: The sample holds other DNA sequences that translate to the same CDR3. This chain links TRBV19 with TRBJ1-2; TRBD1 might be the D (6 bases). The germline V gene encodes CDR1 LNHDA and CDR2 SQIVND (reference sequence). The V end was cut by 5 bases, the J end by 7 bases, with 17 bases between. This CDR3 has 14 residues. The CDR3 coding sequence is TGTGCCAGTAGTGTGGGGCAGGGGCGTATTGGCTACACCTTC. Protein: CASSVGQGRIGYTF.

The chain uses TRBV2 and TRBJ2-7, with 7 nucleotides matching TRBD1. This CDR3 contains 13 residues. Germline CDR1 SNHLY, CDR2 FYNNEI. Trimming removed 6 bases from V and 4 bases from J; junction bases left unmatched: 6. The CDR3: CASSRDSSYEQYF. DNA of the CDR3: TGTGCCAGCAGCAGGGACAGCTCTTACGAGCAGTACTTC.

The chain couples TRBV10-3 to TRBJ2-3; a weak D match, TRBD2 (6 bases). Germline V lookup: CDR1 ENHRY, CDR2 SYGVKD. V shed 5 bases and J shed 2 bases, with 11 bases lying between them. The CDR3 loop spans 14 amino acids. The CDR3 DNA reads TGTGCCATCAGTAGAAGCGGGCTCACAGATACGCAGTATTTT. Translation: CAISRSGLTDTQYF.

The chain combines TRBV12-3 or TRBV12-4 with TRBJ2-1, with 11 positions matching TRBD2. The V segment lost 6 bases and the J segment 12 bases; nucleotides outside the gene matches: 7. The CDR3 contains 13 residues. CDR3 nucleotides: TGTGCCAGCAGCCTCGGACTAGCGGGCTCGCAGTTCTTC. Translated: CASSLGLAGSQFF.

The sample holds a few counts of this clone. This chain joins TRBV5-4 and TRBJ2-7, with 15 bases that match TRBD2. The CDR3 consists of 18 residues. CDR1 is SGHNT, CDR2 YYREEE, per germline (reference sequence). After removal of 4 bases from V and 3 bases from J, the junction contained 11 bases not matched to a gene. The CDR3: CASSPGTSGRIRVYEQYF. Written as DNA, the CDR3 is TGTGCCAGCAGCCCCGGGACTAGCGGGAGGATAAGGGTCTACGAGCAGTACTTC.

The gene calls are TRBV19 and TRBJ2-3; possibly TRBD2 for D (7 bases). CDR3 length: 13 residues. The V end lost 4 bases, the J end lost 6 bases, and 11 bases lay between the germline ends. Germline V CDR1 and CDR2: LNHDA, SQIVND (reference sequence). The CDR3 DNA reads as TGTGCCAGTAGTAGGGGGGGCAGGGATACGCAGTATTTT. This encodes CASSRGGRDTQYF.